A single T cell receptor beta chain is shown here with its context. Its specificity is unknown. The data belong to a study of T-cell memory formation after mild COVID-19. Study-level points and caveats: A second wave expanding day 15 to 37 was CD4+-biased; contracting clones were balanced. There were some responding clones in pre-infection memory, which suggested that cross-reactive memory had joined.

The CDR3 consists of 15 residues. The J segment lost 4 bases and the V segment lost 4 bases, leaving 5 bases of the junction unmatched. Germline CDR1 reads KGHDR; CDR2 reads SFDVKD. 5'RACE with constant-segment primers yielded barcoded, UMI-tagged TCR alpha and TCR beta cDNA libraries. TCRdb used MiXCR to reprocess the 5' RACE reads, holding one entry per CDR3 protein. The table records hundreds of thousands of distinct CDR3 sequences, approximately 14% of them present only once. The receptor comes from a man aged 18 to 29 who had mild COVID-19 (a few samples of this study predate the infection). Cell type and time point are not known. The specimen sequenced was PBMCs or a T cell subset sorted from them (not recorded which). The chain joins TRBV24-1 to TRBJ2-5; TRBD2 matches 10 bases. The CDR3 is CATSDTSSGGETQYF. CDR3 DNA sequence: TGTGCCACCAGTGACACTTCTAGCGGGGGAGAGACCCAGTACTTC.